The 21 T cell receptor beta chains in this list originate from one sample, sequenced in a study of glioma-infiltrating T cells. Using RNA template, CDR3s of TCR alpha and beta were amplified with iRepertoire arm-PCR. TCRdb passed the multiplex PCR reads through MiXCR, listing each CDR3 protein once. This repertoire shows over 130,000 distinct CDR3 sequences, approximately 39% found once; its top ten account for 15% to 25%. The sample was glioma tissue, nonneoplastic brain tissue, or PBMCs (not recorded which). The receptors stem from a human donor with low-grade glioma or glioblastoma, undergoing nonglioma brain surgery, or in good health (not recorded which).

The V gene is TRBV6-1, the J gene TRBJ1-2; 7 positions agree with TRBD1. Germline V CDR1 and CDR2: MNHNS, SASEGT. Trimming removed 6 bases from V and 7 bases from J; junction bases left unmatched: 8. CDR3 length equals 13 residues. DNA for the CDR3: TGTGCCAGCAGCCCCAGGGGGGGACGTGGCTACACCTTC. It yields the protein CASSPRGGRGYTF.

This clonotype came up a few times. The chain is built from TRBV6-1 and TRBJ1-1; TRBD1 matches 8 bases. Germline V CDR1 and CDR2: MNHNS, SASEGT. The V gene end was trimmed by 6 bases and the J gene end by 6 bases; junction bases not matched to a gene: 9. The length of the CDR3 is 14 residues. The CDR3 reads CASRPTGGIAEAFF. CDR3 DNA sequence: TGTGCCAGCAGACCTACAGGGGGTATCGCTGAAGCTTTCTTT.

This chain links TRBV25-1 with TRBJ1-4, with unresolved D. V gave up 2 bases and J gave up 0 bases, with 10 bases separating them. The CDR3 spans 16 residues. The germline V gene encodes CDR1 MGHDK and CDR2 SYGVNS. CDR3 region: CASSEGLTPTNEKLFF. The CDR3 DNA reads TGTGCCAGCAGTGAAGGCCTGACACCAACTAATGAAAAACTGTTTTTT.

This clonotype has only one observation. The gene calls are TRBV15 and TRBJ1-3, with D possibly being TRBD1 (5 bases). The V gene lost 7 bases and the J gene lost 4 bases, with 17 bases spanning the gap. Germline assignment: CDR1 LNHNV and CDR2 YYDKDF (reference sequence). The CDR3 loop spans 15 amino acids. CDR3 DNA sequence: TGTGCCACCACCAGTACTAAAGGGGAAGGAAACACCATATATTTT. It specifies CATTSTKGEGNTIYF.

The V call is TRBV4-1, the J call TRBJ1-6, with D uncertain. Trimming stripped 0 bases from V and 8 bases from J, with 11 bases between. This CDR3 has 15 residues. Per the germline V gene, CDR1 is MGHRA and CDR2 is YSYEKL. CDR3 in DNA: TGCGCCAGCAGCCAAGATATGACGGAATATTCACCCCTCCACTTT. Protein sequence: CASSQDMTEYSPLHF.

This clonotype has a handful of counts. CDR3 DNA sequence: TGCGCCAGCAGCCGGCAGGGATCTGGAAACACCATATATTTT. This sequence encodes CASSRQGSGNTIYF. This chain links TRBV4-1 with TRBJ1-3; D perhaps matches TRBD1 (5 bases). V lost 4 bases and J 1 base, leaving 8 bases between the germline ends. Looked up from germline, CDR1 is MGHRA and CDR2 is YSYEKL. This CDR3 is 14 amino acids long.

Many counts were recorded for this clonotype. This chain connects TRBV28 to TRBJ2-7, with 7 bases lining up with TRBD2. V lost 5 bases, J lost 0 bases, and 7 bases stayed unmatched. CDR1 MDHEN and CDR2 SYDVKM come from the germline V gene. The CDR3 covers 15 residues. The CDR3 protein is CASSAPGRVSYEQYF. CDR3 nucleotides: TGTGCCAGCAGTGCCCCGGGGAGGGTCTCCTACGAGCAGTACTTC.

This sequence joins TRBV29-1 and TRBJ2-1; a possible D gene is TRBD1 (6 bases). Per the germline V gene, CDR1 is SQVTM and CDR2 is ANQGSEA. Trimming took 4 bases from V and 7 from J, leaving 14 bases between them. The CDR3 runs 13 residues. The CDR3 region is CSVVRVQGNEQFF. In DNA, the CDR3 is TGCAGCGTTGTCAGGGTTCAGGGGAATGAGCAGTTCTTC.

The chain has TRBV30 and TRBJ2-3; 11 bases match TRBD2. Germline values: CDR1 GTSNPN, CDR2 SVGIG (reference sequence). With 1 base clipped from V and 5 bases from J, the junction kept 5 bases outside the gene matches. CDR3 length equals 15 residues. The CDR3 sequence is CAWSGLAGGGDTQYF. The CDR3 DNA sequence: TGTGCCTGGAGTGGCCTAGCGGGGGGTGGAGATACGCAGTATTTT.

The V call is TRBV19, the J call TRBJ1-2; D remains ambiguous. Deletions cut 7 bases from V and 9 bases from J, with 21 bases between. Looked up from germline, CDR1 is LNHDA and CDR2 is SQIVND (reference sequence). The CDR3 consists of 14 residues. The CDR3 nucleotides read TGTGCCAGTACCAACGCCAGGCTTCAACCGAGCTACACCTTC. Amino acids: CASTNARLQPSYTF. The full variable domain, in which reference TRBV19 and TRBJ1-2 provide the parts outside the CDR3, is DGGITQSPKYLFRKEGQNVTLSCEQNLNHDAMYWYRQDPGQGLRLIYYSQIVNDFQKGDIAEGYSVSREKKESFPLTVTSAQKNPTAFYLCASTNARLQPSYTFGSGTRLTVV.

Here the CDR3 reads CASSTDGYTEAFF. The DNA for the CDR3 is TGCGCCAGCAGCACGGACGGATACACTGAAGCTTTCTTT. The chain is built from TRBV5-1 and TRBJ1-1; D not certain. This CDR3 is 13 amino acids long. Trimming left V 4 bases short and J 3 bases short, with 10 bases between. Germline assignment: CDR1 SGHRS and CDR2 YFSETQ.

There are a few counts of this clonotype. CDR3 in amino acids: CASSLGQAEQYF. Here the CDR3 DNA reads TGTGCCAGCAGTTTAGGACAGGCAGAGCAGTACTTC. The gene calls are TRBV28 and TRBJ2-7; 7 bases fit TRBD1. With 2 bases clipped from V and 7 bases from J, the junction kept 2 bases outside the gene matches. This CDR3 comprises 12 residues. CDR1 MDHEN and CDR2 SYDVKM come from the germline V gene.

The CDR3 is CSARDGFGTNEQFF. CDR3 nucleotides: TGCAGTGCTAGAGATGGGTTCGGGACGAATGAGCAGTTCTTC. This chain uses TRBV20-1 with TRBJ2-1; either TRBD1 or TRBD2 may fit D (5 bases each). Trimming removed 0 bases from V and 7 bases from J, with 13 bases in between. There are 14 residues in the CDR3. Germline CDR1 DFQATT, CDR2 SNEGSKA (reference sequence).

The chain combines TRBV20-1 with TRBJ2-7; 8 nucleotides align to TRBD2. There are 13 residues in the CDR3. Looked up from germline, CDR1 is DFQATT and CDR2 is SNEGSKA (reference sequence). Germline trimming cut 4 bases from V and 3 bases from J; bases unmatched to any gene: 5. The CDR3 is CSANPSGYYEQYF. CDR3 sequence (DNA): TGCAGTGCTAACCCTAGCGGGTACTACGAGCAGTACTTC.

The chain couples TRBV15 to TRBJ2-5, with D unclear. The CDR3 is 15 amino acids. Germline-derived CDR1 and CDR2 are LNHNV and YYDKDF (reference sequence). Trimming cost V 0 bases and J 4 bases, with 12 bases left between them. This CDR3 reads CATSRDLTVVETQYF. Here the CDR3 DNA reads TGTGCCACCAGCAGAGATTTGACGGTGGTAGAGACCCAGTACTTC.

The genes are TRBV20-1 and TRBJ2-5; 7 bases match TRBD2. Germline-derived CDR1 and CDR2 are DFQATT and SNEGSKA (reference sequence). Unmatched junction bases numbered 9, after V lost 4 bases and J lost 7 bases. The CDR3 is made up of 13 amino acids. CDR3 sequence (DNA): TGCAGTGCTATGAAGTGGGAGGGCGTGACCCAGTACTTC. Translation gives CSAMKWEGVTQYF.

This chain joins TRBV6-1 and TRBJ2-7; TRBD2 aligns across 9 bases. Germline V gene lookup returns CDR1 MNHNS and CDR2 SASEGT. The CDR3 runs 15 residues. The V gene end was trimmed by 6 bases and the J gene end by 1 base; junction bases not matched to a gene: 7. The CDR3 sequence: CASRPGLALSYEQYF. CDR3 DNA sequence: TGTGCCAGCAGACCGGGACTAGCCCTTTCCTACGAGCAGTACTTC.

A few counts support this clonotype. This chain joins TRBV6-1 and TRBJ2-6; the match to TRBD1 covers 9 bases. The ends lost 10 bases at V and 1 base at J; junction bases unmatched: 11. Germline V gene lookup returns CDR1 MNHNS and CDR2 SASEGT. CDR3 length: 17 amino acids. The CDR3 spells CATHGTGIRSGANVLTF. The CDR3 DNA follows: TGTGCCACCCACGGGACAGGGATAAGGTCTGGGGCCAACGTCCTGACTTTC.

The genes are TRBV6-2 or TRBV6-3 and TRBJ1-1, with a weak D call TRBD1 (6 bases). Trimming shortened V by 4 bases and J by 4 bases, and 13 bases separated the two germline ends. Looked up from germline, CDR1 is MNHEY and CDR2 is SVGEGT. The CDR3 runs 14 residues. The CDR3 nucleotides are TGTGCCAGCAGTTGGGCGACAGGATTCACTGAAGCTTTCTTT. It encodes CASSWATGFTEAFF.

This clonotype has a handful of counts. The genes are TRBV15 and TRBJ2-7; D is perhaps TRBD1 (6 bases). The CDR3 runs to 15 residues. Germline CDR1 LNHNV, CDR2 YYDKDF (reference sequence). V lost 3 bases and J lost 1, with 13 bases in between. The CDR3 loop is CATSRERTVSYEQYF. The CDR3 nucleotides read TGTGCCACCAGCAGGGAGAGGACAGTTTCCTACGAGCAGTACTTC.

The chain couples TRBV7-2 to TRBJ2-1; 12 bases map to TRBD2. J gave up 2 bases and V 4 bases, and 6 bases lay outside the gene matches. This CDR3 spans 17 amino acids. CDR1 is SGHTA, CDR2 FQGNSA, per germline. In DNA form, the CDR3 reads TGTGCCAGCAGCTACGTCCTAGCGGGAGGGCCCTACAATGAGCAGTTCTTC. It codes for CASSYVLAGGPYNEQFF.